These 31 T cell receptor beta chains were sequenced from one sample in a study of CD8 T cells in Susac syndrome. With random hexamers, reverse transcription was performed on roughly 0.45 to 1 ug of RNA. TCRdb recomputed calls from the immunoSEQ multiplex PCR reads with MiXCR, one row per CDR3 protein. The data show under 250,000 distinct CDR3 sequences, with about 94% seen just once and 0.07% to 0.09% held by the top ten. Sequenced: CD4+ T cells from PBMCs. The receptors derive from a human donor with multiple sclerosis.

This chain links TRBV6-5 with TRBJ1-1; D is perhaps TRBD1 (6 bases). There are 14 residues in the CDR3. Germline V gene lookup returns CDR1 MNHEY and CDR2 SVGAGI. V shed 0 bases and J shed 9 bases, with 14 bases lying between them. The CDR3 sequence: CASSYSGTPNQAFF. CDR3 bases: TGTGCCAGCAGTTACTCGGGGACACCCAACCAAGCTTTCTTT.

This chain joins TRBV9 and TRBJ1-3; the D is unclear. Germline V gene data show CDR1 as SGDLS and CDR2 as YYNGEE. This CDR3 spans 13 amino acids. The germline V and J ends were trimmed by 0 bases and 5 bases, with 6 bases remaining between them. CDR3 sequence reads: CASSVGGRNTIYF. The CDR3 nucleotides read TGTGCCAGCAGCGTAGGAGGCCGAAACACCATATATTTT.

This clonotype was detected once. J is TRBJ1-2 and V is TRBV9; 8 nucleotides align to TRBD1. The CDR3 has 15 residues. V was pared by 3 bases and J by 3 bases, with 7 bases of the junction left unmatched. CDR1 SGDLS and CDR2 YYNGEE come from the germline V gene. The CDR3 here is CASSADRGSDYGYTF. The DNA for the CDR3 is TGTGCCAGCAGCGCCGACAGGGGTAGTGACTATGGCTACACCTTC.

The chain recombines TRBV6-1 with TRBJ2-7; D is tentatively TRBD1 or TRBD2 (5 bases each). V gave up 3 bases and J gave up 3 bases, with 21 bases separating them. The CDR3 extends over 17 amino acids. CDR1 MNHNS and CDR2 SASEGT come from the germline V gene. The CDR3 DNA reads TGTGCCAGCAGTGATTACGGCGTGGGGGACCGTCTCTACGAGCAGTACGTC. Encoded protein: CASSDYGVGDRLYEQYV.

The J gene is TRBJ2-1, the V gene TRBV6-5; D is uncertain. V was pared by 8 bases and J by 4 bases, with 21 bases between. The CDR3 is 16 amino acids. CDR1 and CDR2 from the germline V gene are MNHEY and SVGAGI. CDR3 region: CASVHSYGEGYNEQFF. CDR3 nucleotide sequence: TGTGCCAGCGTTCACAGTTATGGGGAAGGGTACAATGAGCAGTTCTTC.

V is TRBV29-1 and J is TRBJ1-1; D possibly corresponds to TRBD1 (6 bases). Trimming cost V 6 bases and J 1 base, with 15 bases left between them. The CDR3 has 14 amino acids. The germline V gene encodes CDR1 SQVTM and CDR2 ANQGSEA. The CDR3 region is CSVETGPQNTEAFF. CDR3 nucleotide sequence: TGCAGCGTAGAAACAGGGCCCCAGAACACTGAAGCTTTCTTT. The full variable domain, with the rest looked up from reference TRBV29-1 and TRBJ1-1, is SAVISQKPSRDICQRGTSLTIQCQVDSQVTMMFWYRQQPGQSLTLIATANQGSEATYESGFVIDKFPISRPNLTFSTLTVSNMSPEDSSIYLCSVETGPQNTEAFFGQGTRLTVV.

CDR3 nucleotides: TGTGCCAGCAGCGAAGGGACTAGCCCAGATACGCAGTATTTT. As protein: CASSEGTSPDTQYF. This chain connects TRBV13 to TRBJ2-3; 9 nucleotides match TRBD2. The CDR3 length is 14 residues. Germline CDR1 reads PRHDT; CDR2 reads FYEKMQ (reference sequence). Trimming at V came to 5 bases and at J to 4 bases, leaving 4 bases not matched to a gene.

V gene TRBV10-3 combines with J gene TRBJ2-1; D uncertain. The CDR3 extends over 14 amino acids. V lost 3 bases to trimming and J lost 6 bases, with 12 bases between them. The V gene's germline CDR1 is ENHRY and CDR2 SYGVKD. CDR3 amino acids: CAISDVGPANEQFF. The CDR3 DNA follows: TGTGCCATCAGTGACGTGGGCCCAGCCAATGAGCAGTTCTTC.

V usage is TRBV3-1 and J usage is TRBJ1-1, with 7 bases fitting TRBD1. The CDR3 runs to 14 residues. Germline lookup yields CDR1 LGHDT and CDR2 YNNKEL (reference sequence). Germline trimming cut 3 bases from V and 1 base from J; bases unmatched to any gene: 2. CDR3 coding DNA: TGTGCCAGCAGCCAGAGGACAGGGAACACTGAAGCTTTCTTT. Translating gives CASSQRTGNTEAFF.

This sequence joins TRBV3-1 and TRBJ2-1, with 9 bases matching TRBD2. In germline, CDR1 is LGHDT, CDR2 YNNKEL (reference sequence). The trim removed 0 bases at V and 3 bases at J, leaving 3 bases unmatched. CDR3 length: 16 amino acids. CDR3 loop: CASSQDIAGVYNEQFF. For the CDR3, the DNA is TGTGCCAGCAGCCAAGACATAGCGGGAGTCTACAATGAGCAGTTCTTC.

The CDR3 loop is CAWNRGGGGNEQFF. The CDR3 DNA reads TGTGCCTGGAATAGGGGCGGGGGAGGGAATGAGCAGTTCTTC. The chain links TRBV30 to TRBJ2-1; 7 positions match TRBD2. V shed 4 bases and J 7 bases; nucleotides not matched to a gene: 10. This CDR3 region has 14 residues. CDR1 is GTSNPN and CDR2 is SVGIG in the germline V gene (reference sequence).

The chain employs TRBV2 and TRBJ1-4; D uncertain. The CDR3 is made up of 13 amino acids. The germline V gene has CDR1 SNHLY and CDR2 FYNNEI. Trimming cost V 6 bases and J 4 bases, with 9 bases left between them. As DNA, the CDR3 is TGTGCCAGCAGGGGCGGGGTTAATGAAAAACTGTTTTTT. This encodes CASRGGVNEKLFF.

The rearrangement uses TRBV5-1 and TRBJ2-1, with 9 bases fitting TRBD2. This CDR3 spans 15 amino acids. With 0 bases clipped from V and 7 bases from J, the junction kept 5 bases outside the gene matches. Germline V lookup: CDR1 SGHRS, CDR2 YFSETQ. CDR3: CASSLVAGGVNEQFF. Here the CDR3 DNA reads TGCGCCAGCAGCTTGGTTGCGGGAGGGGTGAATGAGCAGTTCTTC. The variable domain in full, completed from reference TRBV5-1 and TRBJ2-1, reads KAGVTQTPRYLIKTRGQQVTLSCSPISGHRSVSWYQQTPGQGLQFLFEYFSETQRNKGNFPGRFSGRQFSNSRSEMNVSTLELGDSALYLCASSLVAGGVNEQFFGPGTRLTVL.

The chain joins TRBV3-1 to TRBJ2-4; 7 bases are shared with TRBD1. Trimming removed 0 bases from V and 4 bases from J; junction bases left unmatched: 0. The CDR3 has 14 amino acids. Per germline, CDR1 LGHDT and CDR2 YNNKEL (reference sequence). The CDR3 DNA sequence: TGTGCCAGCAGCCAAGACAGGGGGAAAAACATTCAGTACTTC. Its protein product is CASSQDRGKNIQYF.

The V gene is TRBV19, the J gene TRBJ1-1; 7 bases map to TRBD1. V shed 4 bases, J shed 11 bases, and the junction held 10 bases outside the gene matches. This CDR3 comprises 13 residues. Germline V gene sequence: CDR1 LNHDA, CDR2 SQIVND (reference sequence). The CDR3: CASSTNRGSGAFF. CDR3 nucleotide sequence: TGTGCCAGTAGTACAAACAGGGGAAGTGGGGCTTTCTTT.

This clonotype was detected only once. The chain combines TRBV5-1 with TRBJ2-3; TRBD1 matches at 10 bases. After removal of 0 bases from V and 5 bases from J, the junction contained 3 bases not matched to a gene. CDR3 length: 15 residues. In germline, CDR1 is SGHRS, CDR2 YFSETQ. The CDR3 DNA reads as TGCGCCAGCAGCTTGGCCGGGACAGGGGTAGATACGCAGTATTTT. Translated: CASSLAGTGVDTQYF.

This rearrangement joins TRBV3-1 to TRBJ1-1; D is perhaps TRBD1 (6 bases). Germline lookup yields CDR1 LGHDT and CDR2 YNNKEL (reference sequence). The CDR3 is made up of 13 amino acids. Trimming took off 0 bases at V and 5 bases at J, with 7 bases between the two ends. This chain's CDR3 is CASSQDGTTEAFF. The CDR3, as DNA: TGTGCCAGCAGCCAAGATGGGACAACTGAAGCTTTCTTT.

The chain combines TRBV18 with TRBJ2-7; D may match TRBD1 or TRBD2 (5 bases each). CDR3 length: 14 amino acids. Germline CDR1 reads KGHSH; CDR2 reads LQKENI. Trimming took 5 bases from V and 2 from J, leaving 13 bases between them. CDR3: CASSRLGDTYEQYF. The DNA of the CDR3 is TGTGCCAGCTCAAGGTTGGGGGATACCTACGAGCAGTACTTC.

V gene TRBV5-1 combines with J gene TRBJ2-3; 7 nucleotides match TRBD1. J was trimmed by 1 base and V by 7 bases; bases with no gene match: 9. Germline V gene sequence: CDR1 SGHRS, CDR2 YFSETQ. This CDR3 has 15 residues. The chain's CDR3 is CASLQTGFGTDTQYF. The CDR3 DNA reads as TGCGCCAGCCTCCAGACAGGGTTTGGCACAGATACGCAGTATTTT.

The CDR3 DNA reads TGTGCCAGTAGCATCCTAGCCAAAAACATTCAGTACTTC. It specifies CASSILAKNIQYF. V is TRBV19 and J is TRBJ2-4; no clear D gene. V gave up 6 bases and J gave up 0 bases, with 6 bases separating them. CDR3 length: 13 residues. CDR1 is LNHDA and CDR2 is SQIVND in the germline V gene (reference sequence).

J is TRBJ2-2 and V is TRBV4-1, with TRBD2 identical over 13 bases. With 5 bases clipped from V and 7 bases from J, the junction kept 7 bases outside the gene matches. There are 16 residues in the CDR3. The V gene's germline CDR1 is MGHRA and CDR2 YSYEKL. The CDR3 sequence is CASSGGLAGVFGELFF. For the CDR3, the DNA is TGCGCCAGCAGCGGTGGACTAGCGGGAGTTTTCGGGGAGCTGTTTTTT.

The DNA for the CDR3 is TGTGCTATGGGCAGGGGGTCCACTGAAGCTTTCTTT. Translating gives CAMGRGSTEAFF. The V call is TRBV12-5, the J call TRBJ1-1; 7 nucleotides match TRBD1. Germline-derived CDR1 and CDR2 are LGHNT and FRNRAP. The CDR3 is made up of 12 amino acids. J was trimmed by 4 bases and V by 10 bases; bases with no gene match: 6.

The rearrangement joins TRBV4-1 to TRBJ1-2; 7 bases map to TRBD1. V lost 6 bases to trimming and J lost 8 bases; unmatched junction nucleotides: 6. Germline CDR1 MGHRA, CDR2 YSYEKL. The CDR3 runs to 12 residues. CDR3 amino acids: CASRPRQGGYTF. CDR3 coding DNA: TGCGCCAGCAGACCCAGACAGGGCGGCTACACCTTC.

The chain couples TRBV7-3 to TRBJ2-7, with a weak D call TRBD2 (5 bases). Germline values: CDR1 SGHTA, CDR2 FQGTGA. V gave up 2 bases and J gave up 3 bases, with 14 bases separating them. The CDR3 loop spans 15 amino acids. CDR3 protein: CASSLEGGRDYEQYF. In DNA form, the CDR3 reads TGTGCCAGCAGCTTAGAGGGTGGTAGGGACTACGAGCAGTACTTC.

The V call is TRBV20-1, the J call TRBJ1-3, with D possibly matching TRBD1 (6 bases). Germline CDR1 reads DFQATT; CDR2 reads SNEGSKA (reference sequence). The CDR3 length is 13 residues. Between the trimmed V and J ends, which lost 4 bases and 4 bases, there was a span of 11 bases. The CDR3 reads CSANDRSGNTIYF. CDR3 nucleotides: TGCAGTGCTAACGACAGGTCGGGAAACACCATATATTTT.

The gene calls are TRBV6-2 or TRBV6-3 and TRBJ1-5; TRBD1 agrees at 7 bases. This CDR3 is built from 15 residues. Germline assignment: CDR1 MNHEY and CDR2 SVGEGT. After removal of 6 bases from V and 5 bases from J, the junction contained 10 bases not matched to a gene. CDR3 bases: TGTGCCAGCAGACCTATCTACAGGGGTCATCAGCCCCAGCATTTT. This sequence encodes CASRPIYRGHQPQHF.

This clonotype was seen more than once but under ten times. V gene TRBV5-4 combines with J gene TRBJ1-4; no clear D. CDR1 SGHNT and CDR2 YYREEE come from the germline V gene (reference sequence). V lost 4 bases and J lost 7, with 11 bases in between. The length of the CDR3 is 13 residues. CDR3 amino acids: CASSQDNGEKLFF. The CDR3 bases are TGTGCCAGCAGCCAAGATAACGGTGAAAAACTGTTTTTT. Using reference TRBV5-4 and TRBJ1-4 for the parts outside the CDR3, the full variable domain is ETGVTQSPTHLIKTRGQQVTLRCSSQSGHNTVSWYQQALGQGPQFIFQYYREEENGRGNFPPRFSGLQFPNYSSELNVNALELDDSALYLCASSQDNGEKLFFGSGTQLSVL.

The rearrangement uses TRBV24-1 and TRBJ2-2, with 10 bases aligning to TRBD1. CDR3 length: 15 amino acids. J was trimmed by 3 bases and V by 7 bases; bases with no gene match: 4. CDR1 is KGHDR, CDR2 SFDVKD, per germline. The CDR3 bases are TGTGCCACCAGGGCAGGGACAGGGGACACCGGGGAGCTGTTTTTT. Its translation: CATRAGTGDTGELFF.

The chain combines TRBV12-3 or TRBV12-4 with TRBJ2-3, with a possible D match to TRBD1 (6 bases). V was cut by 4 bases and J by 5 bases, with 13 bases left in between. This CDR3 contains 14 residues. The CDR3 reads CASSSQGSGDTQYF. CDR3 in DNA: TGTGCCAGCAGTTCACAGGGTTCTGGAGATACGCAGTATTTT.

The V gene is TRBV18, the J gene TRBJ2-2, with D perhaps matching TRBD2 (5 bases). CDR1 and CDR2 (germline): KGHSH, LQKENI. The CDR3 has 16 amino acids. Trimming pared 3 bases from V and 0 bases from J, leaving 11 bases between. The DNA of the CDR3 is TGTGCCAGCTCACCCCTCGGGATGCCGAACACCGGGGAGCTGTTTTTT. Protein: CASSPLGMPNTGELFF.

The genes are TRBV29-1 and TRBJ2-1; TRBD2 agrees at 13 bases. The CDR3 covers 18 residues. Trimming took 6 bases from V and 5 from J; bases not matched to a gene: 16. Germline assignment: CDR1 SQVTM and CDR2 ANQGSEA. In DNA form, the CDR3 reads TGCAGCGTCGCCGGGACTAGCGGGACCCTCTCGGTCCACAATGAGCAGTTCTTC. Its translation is CSVAGTSGTLSVHNEQFF.